The 18 T cell receptor beta chains presented below share a single source sample, sequenced in a study of OX40 agonist ivuxolimab in advanced cancers. Assay: immunoSEQ multiplex PCR; the TCRdb copy retains only in-frame clones and omits some. The table includes roughly 90,000 clones, roughly 89% detected once. Sample: CD4+ or CD8+ T cells sorted from blood, taken in a trial of the OX40 agonist ivuxolimab. The receptor set was obtained from an adult with an advanced solid tumor such as melanoma, head and neck, liver or kidney cancer.

V gene TRBV6-6 combines with J gene TRBJ1-1; D remains ambiguous. With 5 bases removed from V and 1 base from J, the gap between germline ends came to 8 bases. The CDR3 sequence is 13 residues long. Germline CDR1 and CDR2: MNHNY and SVGAGI (reference sequence). Written as DNA, the CDR3 is TGTGCCAGCAGTGACGCAAAGAACACTGAAGCTTTCTTT. Protein product: CASSDAKNTEAFF.

The chain uses TRBV7-3 and TRBJ2-1, with 11 bases lining up with TRBD2. Germline V gene data show CDR1 as SGHTA and CDR2 as FQGTGA. V was pared by 4 bases and J by 9 bases, with 8 bases of the junction left unmatched. This CDR3 is built from 15 residues. In DNA, the CDR3 is TGTGCCAGCAGCTCGACGGGGCTAGCGGGGGGTGAGCAGTTCTTC. Residues: CASSSTGLAGGEQFF.

The V gene is TRBV6-6, the J gene TRBJ1-6, with D perhaps TRBD1 (5 bases). CDR1 is MNHNY, CDR2 SVGAGI, per germline (reference sequence). CDR3 length: 15 residues. Trimming removed 0 bases at V and 9 bases at J, with 12 bases between. This CDR3 reads CASSYSGGGGSPLHF. The CDR3 DNA follows: TGTGCCAGCAGTTACTCCGGGGGAGGAGGTTCACCCCTCCACTTT.

V usage is TRBV4-3 and J usage is TRBJ1-5; D ambiguous. Trimming pared 0 bases from V and 4 bases from J, leaving 13 bases between. The germline gives CDR1 LGHNA, CDR2 YSLEER. The CDR3 runs to 16 residues. The CDR3 nucleotides read TGCGCCAGCAGCCAAGATCTGGCCGGAGCTAATCAGCCCCAGCATTTT. Its protein is CASSQDLAGANQPQHF.

The rearrangement joins TRBV25-1 to TRBJ2-7; a possible D gene is TRBD2 (5 bases). The CDR3 consists of 12 residues. Trimming pared 7 bases from V and 0 bases from J, leaving 7 bases between. The V gene's germline CDR1 is MGHDK and CDR2 SYGVNS. CDR3 residues: CASTGSSYEQYF. Written as DNA, the CDR3 is TGTGCCAGCACGGGGAGCTCCTACGAGCAGTACTTC.

Points on this clone: Other DNA variants within this sample encode the same CDR3. J is TRBJ1-1 and V is TRBV18; D unresolved. Germline V gives CDR1 KGHSH, CDR2 LQKENI. Trimming took 3 bases from V and 2 from J, leaving 7 bases between them. The CDR3 has 13 residues. In DNA, the CDR3 is TGTGCCAGCTCACCTATTGGTAACACTGAAGCTTTCTTT. This sequence encodes CASSPIGNTEAFF. Full variable domain (remainder filled in from reference TRBV18 and TRBJ1-1): NAGVMQNPRHLVRRRGQEARLRCSPMKGHSHVYWYRQLPEEGLKFMVYLQKENIIDESGMPKERFSAEFPKEGPSILRIQQVVRGDSAAYFCASSPIGNTEAFFGQGTRLTVV.

This clone has just one count. This chain uses TRBV2 with TRBJ2-3, with TRBD2 matching 11 bases. Losses at the gene ends were 3 bases for V and 4 bases for J; bases not matched to a gene: 3. Germline V lookup: CDR1 SNHLY, CDR2 FYNNEI. CDR3 length: 15 amino acids. The CDR3 DNA sequence: TGTGCCAGCAGTGATCTAGCGGGGGGTGCAGATACGCAGTATTTT. Encoded protein: CASSDLAGGADTQYF.

J is TRBJ2-5 and V is TRBV9, with D unclear. Trimming shortened V by 0 bases and J by 4 bases, and 10 bases separated the two germline ends. The CDR3 has 14 residues. Germline V gene lookup returns CDR1 SGDLS and CDR2 YYNGEE. CDR3 DNA: TGTGCCAGCAGCGTAGATCCCCCGGGAGAGACCCAGTACTTC. This gives the protein CASSVDPPGETQYF.

This clone was seen a single time. The V gene is TRBV27, the J gene TRBJ1-1, with 10 bases identical to TRBD1. Losses at the gene ends were 5 bases for V and 4 bases for J; bases not matched to a gene: 10. Germline V gives CDR1 MNHEY, CDR2 SMNVEV (reference sequence). The CDR3 consists of 16 residues. The CDR3 reads CASSPPDRGIGTEAFF. CDR3 coding DNA: TGTGCCAGCAGTCCCCCGGACAGGGGGATCGGCACTGAAGCTTTCTTT.

The chain couples TRBV5-1 to TRBJ2-2; D may be TRBD2 (5 bases). CDR1 is SGHRS and CDR2 is YFSETQ in the germline V gene. CDR3 length: 14 amino acids. The germline V and J ends were trimmed by 4 bases and 5 bases, with 12 bases remaining between them. Here the CDR3 DNA reads TGCGCCAGCAGCGTCCCTAGCAGTACCGGGGAGCTGTTTTTT. Translated: CASSVPSSTGELFF.

The chain couples TRBV5-1 to TRBJ2-5; 10 positions agree with TRBD1. CDR1 and CDR2 (germline): SGHRS, YFSETQ. CDR3 size: 15 residues. Trimming took 4 bases from V and 5 from J; bases not matched to a gene: 8. The CDR3 protein is CASSIRQGAEETQYF. CDR3 DNA: TGCGCCAGCAGCATAAGACAGGGGGCCGAGGAGACCCAGTACTTC. The whole variable domain, remainder taken from reference TRBV5-1 and TRBJ2-5, is KAGVTQTPRYLIKTRGQQVTLSCSPISGHRSVSWYQQTPGQGLQFLFEYFSETQRNKGNFPGRFSGRQFSNSRSEMNVSTLELGDSALYLCASSIRQGAEETQYFGPGTRLLVL.

The chain uses TRBV6-7 and TRBJ1-6; D call uncertain. TRBV6-7 is treated as an ORF (open reading frame) with a function not yet certain. CDR3 length: 17 residues. The V end lost 2 bases, the J end lost 0 bases, and 11 bases lay between the germline ends. CDR3 protein: CASSYDGFNSYNSPLHF. CDR3 in DNA: TGTGCCAGCAGTTACGACGGTTTCAACTCCTATAATTCACCCCTCCACTTT.

This clone was seen once. The J gene is TRBJ2-2, the V gene TRBV5-5, with 12 bases that match TRBD2. Trimming took 4 bases from V and 0 from J; bases not matched to a gene: 4. Looked up from germline, CDR1 is SGHKS and CDR2 is YYEKEE (reference sequence). The CDR3 is made up of 17 amino acids. The CDR3 is CASSPLAGGSNTGELFF. CDR3 in DNA: TGTGCCAGCAGCCCACTAGCGGGAGGTTCGAACACCGGGGAGCTGTTTTTT.

CDR3 in amino acids: CSARLLSSYNEQFF. Written as DNA, the CDR3 is TGCAGCGCCCGACTCCTAAGCTCCTACAATGAGCAGTTCTTC. V usage is TRBV29-1 and J usage is TRBJ2-1; D gene uncertain. The length of the CDR3 is 14 residues. Trimming removed 7 bases from V and 0 bases from J, with 13 bases in between. The V gene's germline CDR1 is SQVTM and CDR2 ANQGSEA.

The chain is built from TRBV19 and TRBJ1-5; D remains ambiguous. Trimming removed 3 bases from V and 0 bases from J, with 9 bases in between. Germline V gives CDR1 LNHDA, CDR2 SQIVND (reference sequence). The CDR3 runs 15 residues. The chain's CDR3 is CASSMGVLSNQPQHF. In DNA, the CDR3 is TGTGCCAGTAGTATGGGTGTCCTTAGCAATCAGCCCCAGCATTTT.

This clone was recorded a few times. This chain joins TRBV15 and TRBJ2-3; no definite D call. Trimming cost V 1 base and J 2 bases, with 16 bases left between them. This CDR3 is 17 amino acids long. CDR1 is LNHNV, CDR2 YYDKDF, per germline (reference sequence). Written as DNA, the CDR3 is TGTGCCACCAGCAGAGGTATTTACAGTGGGATCACAGATACGCAGTATTTT. Translated: CATSRGIYSGITDTQYF.

The rearrangement joins TRBV9 to TRBJ1-1; no clear D gene. Between the trimmed V and J ends, which lost 0 bases and 8 bases, there was a span of 11 bases. The CDR3 is 13 amino acids. CDR1 is SGDLS and CDR2 is YYNGEE in the germline V gene. CDR3 amino acids: CASSVEVGPEAFF. CDR3 sequence (DNA): TGTGCCAGCAGCGTAGAAGTCGGCCCCGAAGCTTTCTTT. The whole variable domain, remainder taken from reference TRBV9 and TRBJ1-1, is DSGVTQTPKHLITATGQRVTLRCSPRSGDLSVYWYQQSLDQGLQFLIQYYNGEERAKGNILERFSAQQFPDLHSELNLSSLELGDSALYFCASSVEVGPEAFFGQGTRLTVV.

The chain joins TRBV7-3 to TRBJ2-1, with D possibly matching TRBD1 (6 bases). This CDR3 is 14 amino acids long. Trimming took 1 base from V and 3 from J, leaving 7 bases between them. Per the germline V gene, CDR1 is SGHTA and CDR2 is FQGTGA. This chain's CDR3 is CASSLRTDYNEQFF. The CDR3 nucleotides are TGTGCCAGCAGCTTAAGGACAGACTACAATGAGCAGTTCTTC.